Presented here are 19 T cell receptor beta chains from one specimen sequenced in a study of hypomethylating agent response in myelodysplastic syndrome. Using immunoSEQ multiplex PCR, the repertoire was profiled, and TCRdb retains in-frame clones only, with some absent. This sample has roughly 5,400 clones, with around nine tenths found just once. Sequencing was performed on bone marrow, taken before or after starting hypomethylating agent treatment for myelodysplastic syndrome (not recorded which). These receptors originate from a human donor with myelodysplastic syndrome.

The V call is TRBV5-1, the J call TRBJ1-2; 10 bases are a match to TRBD1. The germline CDR1 and CDR2 sequences are SGHRS and YFSETQ. This CDR3 is 15 amino acids long. Trimming removed 2 bases from V and 7 bases from J; junction bases left unmatched: 8. This chain's CDR3 is CASSLFGQGGSGYTF. CDR3 sequence (DNA): TGCGCCAGCAGCTTATTCGGACAGGGGGGAAGTGGCTACACCTTC.

The V and J genes are TRBV5-6 and TRBJ2-1, with unresolved D. The CDR3 spans 11 residues. The V gene lost 1 base and the J gene lost 7 bases, with 3 bases spanning the gap. Germline CDR1 reads SGHDT; CDR2 reads YYEEEE. CDR3 nucleotide sequence: TGTGCCAGCAGCTTGAGGAATGAGCAGTTCTTC. It codes for CASSLRNEQFF.

The V and J genes are TRBV7-9 and TRBJ2-1; D might be TRBD1 (6 bases). This CDR3 is 12 amino acids long. Trimming stripped 10 bases from V and 8 bases from J, with 15 bases between. Germline V gene sequence: CDR1 SEHNR, CDR2 FQNEAQ (reference sequence). CDR3 nucleotides: TGTGCCATCGAGAAGGGGGTACATGAGCAGTTCTTC. Protein: CAIEKGVHEQFF.

The chain has TRBV5-4 and TRBJ2-6, with 9 bases matching TRBD1. With V trimmed by 4 bases and J by 3 bases, 11 bases remained unmatched. In germline, CDR1 is SGHNT, CDR2 YYREEE (reference sequence). This CDR3 is built from 18 residues. The CDR3 DNA reads as TGTGCCAGCAGCCCCGAGGGGGGACAGGGTAGTGGGGCCAACGTCCTGACTTTC. Protein sequence: CASSPEGGQGSGANVLTF.

The V call is TRBV6-1, the J call TRBJ2-3; no clear D. V was trimmed by 5 bases and J by 0 bases, leaving 9 bases between them. The CDR3 is made up of 14 amino acids. CDR1 MNHNS and CDR2 SASEGT come from the germline V gene. The chain's CDR3 is CASSLLLSTDTQYF. CDR3 in DNA: TGTGCCAGCAGTCTACTCCTTAGCACAGATACGCAGTATTTT.

The V gene is TRBV25-1, the J gene TRBJ1-2, with D unclear. There are 11 residues in the CDR3. Trimming removed 6 bases at V and 6 bases at J, with 8 bases between. Germline V CDR1 and CDR2: MGHDK, SYGVNS. CDR3 in DNA: TGTGCCAGCAGGGGTTTCGATGGCTACACCTTC. Translating it yields CASRGFDGYTF.

The rearrangement joins TRBV9 to TRBJ1-3; maybe TRBD1 (5 bases). CDR1 and CDR2 from the germline V gene are SGDLS and YYNGEE. The CDR3 has 14 residues. The V gene lost 2 bases and the J gene lost 2 bases, with 8 bases spanning the gap. The CDR3 spells CASSVGGAGNTIYF. The CDR3 DNA reads as TGTGCCAGCAGCGTCGGGGGTGCTGGAAACACCATATATTTT.

This clone was seen more than once but under ten times. The chain is built from TRBV5-4 and TRBJ2-7, with 7 bases identical to TRBD2. The CDR3 has 14 amino acids. From germline, CDR1 is SGHNT and CDR2 YYREEE (reference sequence). Germline trimming cut 4 bases from V and 0 bases from J; bases unmatched to any gene: 4. This CDR3 reads CASSAGLVSYEQYF. The CDR3 DNA follows: TGTGCCAGCAGCGCCGGACTAGTCTCCTACGAGCAGTACTTC. The entire variable domain, with the rest obtained from reference TRBV5-4 and TRBJ2-7, is as follows: ETGVTQSPTHLIKTRGQQVTLRCSSQSGHNTVSWYQQALGQGPQFIFQYYREEENGRGNFPPRFSGLQFPNYSSELNVNALELDDSALYLCASSAGLVSYEQYFGPGTRLTVT.

The V and J genes are TRBV2 and TRBJ2-3, with unresolved D. V was cut by 4 bases and J by 2 bases, with 19 bases left in between. The germline gives CDR1 SNHLY, CDR2 FYNNEI. The CDR3 contains 17 residues. The CDR3 sequence: CASSAPPGQRNTDTQYF. The CDR3, as DNA: TGTGCCAGCAGTGCTCCTCCGGGCCAAAGGAACACAGATACGCAGTATTTT.

V gene TRBV6-6 combines with J gene TRBJ1-6, with 7 nucleotides matching TRBD1. CDR1 and CDR2 from the germline V gene are MNHNY and SVGAGI (reference sequence). This CDR3 is 12 amino acids long. V shed 5 bases and J 14 bases; nucleotides not matched to a gene: 6. The CDR3 nucleotides are TGTGCCAGCAGTCCAGGGGGGTCGGCCCTCCACTTT. Amino acids: CASSPGGSALHF.

The chain's CDR3 is CASSFKETQYF. CDR3 DNA: TGTGCCAGCAGCTTTAAAGAGACCCAGTACTTC. The J gene is TRBJ2-5, the V gene TRBV7-9, with D unresolved. Germline V gene data show CDR1 as SEHNR and CDR2 as FQNEAQ (reference sequence). The germline V and J ends were trimmed by 3 bases and 3 bases, with 2 bases remaining between them. The CDR3 totals 11 residues.

The chain links TRBV6-6 to TRBJ2-2; the D is unclear. Trimming shortened V by 0 bases and J by 6 bases, and 5 bases separated the two germline ends. Germline V CDR1 and CDR2: MNHNY, SVGAGI (reference sequence). This CDR3 contains 13 residues. The chain's CDR3 is CASSYSSPGELFF. CDR3 sequence (DNA): TGTGCCAGCAGTTACTCGAGTCCCGGGGAGCTGTTTTTT.

V gene TRBV5-1 combines with J gene TRBJ2-1, with 11 bases matching TRBD2. The CDR3 contains 17 residues. The germline V gene encodes CDR1 SGHRS and CDR2 YFSETQ. The V and J ends lost 5 bases and 7 bases, in that order; junction bases with no gene match: 14. CDR3 sequence (DNA): TGCGCCAGCAGTCCTAGACTAGCGGGGAACCTTTTGAATGAGCAGTTCTTC. Its translation is CASSPRLAGNLLNEQFF. The entire variable domain, with the rest obtained from reference TRBV5-1 and TRBJ2-1, is as follows: KAGVTQTPRYLIKTRGQQVTLSCSPISGHRSVSWYQQTPGQGLQFLFEYFSETQRNKGNFPGRFSGRQFSNSRSEMNVSTLELGDSALYLCASSPRLAGNLLNEQFFGPGTRLTVL.

J is TRBJ1-3 and V is TRBV28; possible D gene TRBD1, 6 bases. The V end lost 5 bases, the J end lost 6 bases, and 14 bases lay between the germline ends. From germline, CDR1 is MDHEN and CDR2 SYDVKM. The CDR3 is made up of 14 amino acids. The CDR3, as DNA: TGTGCCAGCAGTGGGGGGACATTACCAAACACCATATATTTT. Translating it yields CASSGGTLPNTIYF.

The gene calls are TRBV23-1 and TRBJ1-4, with 7 nucleotides matching TRBD1. TRBV23-1 is noted as an ORF with a role that remains uncertain. This CDR3 is 18 amino acids long. V shed 2 bases and J 0 bases; nucleotides not matched to a gene: 9. The CDR3 DNA reads as TGCGCCAGCAGTCAAAGCGACAGGGCAGGGTCAACTAATGAAAAACTGTTTTTT. This codes for CASSQSDRAGSTNEKLFF.

J is TRBJ2-7 and V is TRBV18, with D perhaps TRBD2 (7 bases). The length of the CDR3 is 11 residues. V dropped 4 bases and J dropped 7 bases, with 8 bases sitting between them. Germline assignment: CDR1 KGHSH and CDR2 LQKENI. The CDR3: CASSQGGEQYV. The CDR3 bases are TGTGCCAGCTCACAGGGGGGGGAGCAGTACGTC.

The chain employs TRBV10-3 and TRBJ2-3; D possibly corresponds to TRBD1 (6 bases). Germline CDR1 reads ENHRY; CDR2 reads SYGVKD. The V end was cut by 6 bases, the J end by 2 bases, with 15 bases between. CDR3 length: 15 residues. CDR3 DNA: TGTGCCATCAGGGGGTTTGGGGGCCTCACAGATACGCAGTATTTT. Its protein is CAIRGFGGLTDTQYF.

CDR3 region: CASSAEAKGSVISDRGLWGYTF. The CDR3 DNA reads TGTGCCAGCAGCGCGGAGGCTAAGGGCTCCGTAATCTCAGACAGGGGACTTTGGGGCTACACCTTC. The V gene is TRBV9, the J gene TRBJ1-2; the match to TRBD1 covers 8 bases. This CDR3 is 22 amino acids long. Germline V lookup: CDR1 SGDLS, CDR2 YYNGEE. J lost 8 bases, V lost 3 bases, and 33 bases had no gene match.

The V gene is TRBV15, the J gene TRBJ2-2; D possibly uses TRBD1 or TRBD2 (5 bases each). From germline, CDR1 is LNHNV and CDR2 YYDKDF (reference sequence). CDR3 length: 14 amino acids. Between the trimmed V and J ends, which lost 5 bases and 3 bases, there was a span of 10 bases. CDR3 nucleotide sequence: TGTGCCACCAGCGAGCGAGGGGACACCGGGGAGCTGTTTTTT. This encodes CATSERGDTGELFF.